This is a list of T cell receptor beta chains from one sample in a study of cytomegalovirus exposure and HLA in healthy donors. The protocol was immunoSEQ multiplex PCR, while the TCRdb copy is restricted to in-frame clones and leaves out a portion. This table holds nearly 200,000 clones, roughly four fifths found once. Sequenced material: PBMCs. Every receptor here comes from a woman aged 50 to 65 in good health and CMV-seropositive. Each CDR3 is given with its conserved first and last residue. The order of the fields is V gene, D gene, clone size, J gene, CDR3 protein, CDR3 DNA. The D gene is left open where the match is weak. The size field is filled for only some rows; it gives once, few, many or a size class.

V gene: TRBV27; D gene: -; clone size: few; J gene: TRBJ2-1; CDR3 protein: CASSRERAFLEQFF; CDR3 DNA: TGTGCCAGCAGTCGAGAACGAGCTTTCCTTGAGCAGTTCTTC
V gene: TRBV29-1; D gene: -; clone size: -; J gene: TRBJ2-7; CDR3 protein: CSVEGQSYEQYF; CDR3 DNA: TGCAGCGTTGAGGGGCAAAGCTACGAGCAGTACTTC
V gene: TRBV2; D gene: TRBD1; clone size: -; J gene: TRBJ2-2; CDR3 protein: CASTETGGGTGELFF; CDR3 DNA: TGTGCCAGCACCGAAACAGGGGGCGGCACCGGGGAGCTGTTTTTT
V gene: TRBV5-1; D gene: -; clone size: once; J gene: TRBJ2-1; CDR3 protein: CASSFVSSYNEQFF; CDR3 DNA: TGCGCCAGCAGCTTTGTCAGCTCCTACAATGAGCAGTTCTTC
V gene: TRBV27; D gene: TRBD2; clone size: -; J gene: TRBJ2-2; CDR3 protein: CASRPPQRESVGELFF; CDR3 DNA: TGTGCCAGCAGACCCCCACAGCGGGAGTCGGTCGGGGAGCTGTTTTTT
V gene: TRBV6-6; D gene: -; clone size: -; J gene: TRBJ1-2; CDR3 protein: CASRRQDSNYGYTF; CDR3 DNA: TGTGCCAGCAGGCGACAGGACTCTAACTATGGCTACACCTTC
V gene: TRBV29-1; D gene: -; clone size: -; J gene: TRBJ2-3; CDR3 protein: CSVRQADTQYF; CDR3 DNA: TGCAGCGTACGACAGGCAGATACGCAGTATTTT
V gene: TRBV18; D gene: TRBD1; clone size: -; J gene: TRBJ2-7; CDR3 protein: CASSPTGSSYEQYF; CDR3 DNA: TGTGCCAGCTCACCGACAGGGAGCTCCTACGAGCAGTACTTC
V gene: TRBV25-1; D gene: -; clone size: few; J gene: TRBJ2-3; CDR3 protein: CASNRGWDTDTQYF; CDR3 DNA: TGTGCCAGCAATAGGGGGTGGGACACAGATACGCAGTATTTT
V gene: TRBV7-8; D gene: -; clone size: once; J gene: TRBJ1-6; CDR3 protein: CASRGGYSPLHF; CDR3 DNA: TGTGCCAGCAGGGGAGGTTATTCACCCCTCCACTTT
V gene: TRBV4-3; D gene: TRBD1; clone size: -; J gene: TRBJ1-2; CDR3 protein: CASSRTGQGYGYTF; CDR3 DNA: TGCGCCAGCAGCCGGACAGGACAGGGGTATGGCTACACCTTC
V gene: TRBV30; D gene: TRBD2; clone size: -; J gene: TRBJ2-1; CDR3 protein: CAWTETSGNYNEQFF; CDR3 DNA: TGTGCCTGGACTGAAACTAGCGGGAACTACAATGAGCAGTTCTTC
V gene: TRBV7-9; D gene: TRBD2; clone size: -; J gene: TRBJ2-1; CDR3 protein: CASSLGGTNNEQFF; CDR3 DNA: TGTGCCAGCAGCTTAGGAGGGACTAACAATGAGCAGTTCTTC
V gene: TRBV5-1; D gene: -; clone size: -; J gene: TRBJ2-2; CDR3 protein: CASSLANTGELFF; CDR3 DNA: TGCGCCAGCAGCCTAGCGAACACCGGGGAGCTGTTTTTT
V gene: TRBV15; D gene: TRBD1; clone size: -; J gene: TRBJ2-2; CDR3 protein: CATSRVHRGKWLDTGELFF; CDR3 DNA: TGTGCCACCAGCAGAGTGCACAGGGGAAAGTGGCTGGACACCGGGGAGCTGTTTTTT
V gene: TRBV5-1; D gene: TRBD1; clone size: -; J gene: TRBJ2-7; CDR3 protein: CASSLGGPNRGNSYEQYF; CDR3 DNA: TGCGCCAGCAGCTTGGGGGGACCTAACAGGGGCAACTCCTACGAGCAGTACTTC
V gene: TRBV19; D gene: TRBD2; clone size: -; J gene: TRBJ2-7; CDR3 protein: CASIGTSGNEQYF; CDR3 DNA: TGTGCCAGTATAGGGACTAGCGGGAACGAGCAGTACTTC
V gene: TRBV12-5; D gene: -; clone size: -; J gene: TRBJ1-1; CDR3 protein: CASGLGQGPEAFF; CDR3 DNA: TGTGCTAGTGGTTTGGGGCAGGGTCCTGAAGCTTTCTTT
V gene: TRBV7-9; D gene: TRBD1; clone size: -; J gene: TRBJ1-2; CDR3 protein: CSSSLPIGTVNGYTF; CDR3 DNA: TGTTCCAGCAGCTTACCCATAGGGACAGTGAACGGCTACACCTTC
V gene: TRBV19; D gene: -; clone size: -; J gene: TRBJ1-1; CDR3 protein: CASTGRGSEAFF; CDR3 DNA: TGTGCCAGTACAGGTCGGGGGAGTGAAGCTTTCTTT
V gene: TRBV28; D gene: TRBD1; clone size: -; J gene: TRBJ1-5; CDR3 protein: CASSPTTGEHF; CDR3 DNA: TGTGCCAGCAGTCCCACGACAGGGGAGCATTTT
V gene: TRBV5-5; D gene: TRBD2; clone size: -; J gene: TRBJ2-3; CDR3 protein: CASSLGGSGVADTQYF; CDR3 DNA: TGTGCCAGCAGCTTGGGGGGAAGCGGGGTCGCAGATACGCAGTATTTT
V gene: TRBV15; D gene: -; clone size: few; J gene: TRBJ2-5; CDR3 protein: CATSRAWGGPQETQYF; CDR3 DNA: TGTGCCACCAGCAGGGCCTGGGGGGGCCCCCAAGAGACCCAGTACTTC
V gene: TRBV5-1; D gene: -; clone size: -; J gene: TRBJ1-2; CDR3 protein: CASSLEAGEGGYTF; CDR3 DNA: TGCGCCAGCAGCTTGGAGGCAGGGGAAGGAGGCTACACCTTC
V gene: TRBV7-9; D gene: -; clone size: -; J gene: TRBJ1-2; CDR3 protein: CSSTLGSGDGYTF; CDR3 DNA: TGTTCCAGCACCTTAGGGTCAGGGGATGGCTACACCTTC
V gene: TRBV15; D gene: TRBD1; clone size: -; J gene: TRBJ2-2; CDR3 protein: CATSRVPGGGTGELFF; CDR3 DNA: TGTGCCACCAGCAGAGTGCCAGGGGGCGGCACCGGGGAGCTGTTTTTT
V gene: TRBV10-1; D gene: -; clone size: -; J gene: TRBJ1-1; CDR3 protein: CASREDRENTEAFF; CDR3 DNA: TGCGCCAGCAGGGAGGACAGAGAGAACACTGAAGCTTTCTTT
V gene: TRBV11-2; D gene: TRBD2; clone size: once; J gene: TRBJ2-5; CDR3 protein: CASSLAGGGETQYF; CDR3 DNA: TGTGCCAGCAGCTTGGCGGGAGGAGGTGAGACCCAGTACTTC
V gene: TRBV5-6; D gene: -; clone size: -; J gene: TRBJ2-5; CDR3 protein: CASSLQRGSGQETQYF; CDR3 DNA: TGTGCCAGCAGCTTACAACGAGGATCGGGTCAGGAGACCCAGTACTTC